These T cell receptor beta chains were read from a single sample in a study of T cell responses to AZD1222 COVID-19 vaccine. Assay: immunoSEQ multiplex PCR; the TCRdb copy retains only in-frame clones and omits some. The sample comprises about 110,000 clones, 88% of which are singletons, and around 1.6% rests with the top ten. Here the sequenced sample was peripheral blood, taken on day 0 of AZD1222 vaccination. The source is an adult in good health. Both conserved end residues are part of each CDR3. D genes are given only for firm matches. Clone size is not always given. Where it is, it says once, few, many or a class for expanded clones.

abundance: .
d_gene: .
j_gene: TRBJ1-1
v_gene: TRBV6-5
CDR3nt: TGTGCCAGCAGCCCACAGATGAACACTGAAGCTTTCTTT
CDR3aa: CASSPQMNTEAFF

abundance: .
d_gene: .
j_gene: TRBJ1-6
v_gene: TRBV9
CDR3nt: TGTGCCAGCAGCGTAGGCGTCAGTATAAGCTCCTATAATTCACCCCTCCACTTT
CDR3aa: CASSVGVSISSYNSPLHF

abundance: .
d_gene: TRBD2
j_gene: TRBJ2-1
v_gene: TRBV11-3
CDR3nt: TGTGCCAGCAGCTTAGCGCCGGGACTAGCGGCCCTTGATGAGCAGTTCTTC
CDR3aa: CASSLAPGLAALDEQFF

abundance: .
d_gene: TRBD2
j_gene: TRBJ2-1
v_gene: TRBV6-1
CDR3nt: TGTGCCAGCAGTGCCCGACTAGCGGGAGAGGGGAATGAGCAGTTCTTC
CDR3aa: CASSARLAGEGNEQFF

abundance: once
d_gene: TRBD2
j_gene: TRBJ2-3
v_gene: TRBV11-2
CDR3nt: TGTGCCAGCAGGATCAGAGCGGCGGGAGACACAGATACGCAGTATTTT
CDR3aa: CASRIRAAGDTDTQYF

abundance: .
d_gene: .
j_gene: TRBJ1-6
v_gene: TRBV6-5
CDR3nt: TGTGCCAGCAGTTACTCGTACGGTAGAAGGGCTTCACCCCTCCACTTT
CDR3aa: CASSYSYGRRASPLHF

abundance: .
d_gene: .
j_gene: TRBJ1-1
v_gene: TRBV5-5
CDR3nt: TGTGCCAGCAGCTTGTTCGTGGGCCCTTTTGAAGCTTTCTTT
CDR3aa: CASSLFVGPFEAFF

abundance: .
d_gene: .
j_gene: TRBJ2-5
v_gene: TRBV15
CDR3nt: TGTGCCACCAGCAGAGATCCAAACAGCCAAGAGACCCAGTACTTC
CDR3aa: CATSRDPNSQETQYF

abundance: once
d_gene: TRBD1
j_gene: TRBJ1-2
v_gene: TRBV5-1
CDR3nt: TGCGCCAGCAGCTTGGCCTGGGACAGGATTAACTATGGCTACACCTTC
CDR3aa: CASSLAWDRINYGYTF

abundance: .
d_gene: TRBD1
j_gene: TRBJ1-2
v_gene: TRBV7-9
CDR3nt: TGTGCCAGCAGCTTGACAGGGCAGGAGGATGGCTACACCTTC
CDR3aa: CASSLTGQEDGYTF

abundance: .
d_gene: .
j_gene: TRBJ1-1
v_gene: TRBV7-9
CDR3nt: TGTGCCAGCAGCTTAGTTTCGCGATTCGAAGCTTTCTTT
CDR3aa: CASSLVSRFEAFF

abundance: .
d_gene: .
j_gene: TRBJ1-2
v_gene: TRBV18
CDR3nt: TGTGCCAGCTCCCCGGACAATAACTATGGCTACACCTTC
CDR3aa: CASSPDNNYGYTF

abundance: .
d_gene: .
j_gene: TRBJ1-2
v_gene: TRBV7-2
CDR3nt: TGTGCCAGCAGCTTAGAGATCTCTAACTATGGCTACACCTTC
CDR3aa: CASSLEISNYGYTF

abundance: .
d_gene: TRBD1
j_gene: TRBJ1-2
v_gene: TRBV29-1
CDR3nt: TGCAACGTCGACAGACCCCCCGGGACAGGGGCCTATGGCTACACCTTC
CDR3aa: CNVDRPPGTGAYGYTF